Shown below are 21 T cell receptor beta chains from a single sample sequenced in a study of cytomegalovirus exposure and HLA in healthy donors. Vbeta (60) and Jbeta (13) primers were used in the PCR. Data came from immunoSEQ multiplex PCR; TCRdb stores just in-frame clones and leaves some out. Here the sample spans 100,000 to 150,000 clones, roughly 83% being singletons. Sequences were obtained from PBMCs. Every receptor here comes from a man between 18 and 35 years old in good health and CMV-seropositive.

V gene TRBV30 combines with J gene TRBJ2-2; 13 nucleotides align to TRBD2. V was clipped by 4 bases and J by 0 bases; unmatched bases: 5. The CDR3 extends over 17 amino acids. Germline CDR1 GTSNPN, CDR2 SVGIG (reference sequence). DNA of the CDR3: TGTGCCTGGACAGTAGGGACTAGCGGGACGAACACCGGGGAGCTGTTTTTT. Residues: CAWTVGTSGTNTGELFF.

CDR3 coding DNA: TGTGCCAGCAGCCCCAGGACAGGGTTATCCGCTGAGCAGTTCTTC. This sequence encodes CASSPRTGLSAEQFF. The chain joins TRBV9 to TRBJ2-1, with 8 positions matching TRBD1. This CDR3 has 15 amino acids. Germline loops: CDR1 SGDLS, CDR2 YYNGEE. J was trimmed by 9 bases and V by 4 bases; bases with no gene match: 12.

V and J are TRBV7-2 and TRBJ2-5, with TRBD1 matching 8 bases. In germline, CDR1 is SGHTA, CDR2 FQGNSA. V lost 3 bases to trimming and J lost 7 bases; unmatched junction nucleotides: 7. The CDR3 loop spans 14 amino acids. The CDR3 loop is CASSFFRGRTTQYF. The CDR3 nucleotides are TGTGCCAGCAGCTTCTTCAGGGGGCGAACGACCCAGTACTTC.

CDR3 coding DNA: TGTGCCAGCAGTGAGACAGGGGGCGGTCAGCCCCAGCATTTT. It is translated as CASSETGGGQPQHF. The chain recombines TRBV6-1 with TRBJ1-5; 10 bases align to TRBD1. With V trimmed by 3 bases and J by 6 bases, 2 bases remained unmatched. Germline values: CDR1 MNHNS, CDR2 SASEGT. CDR3 size: 14 residues.

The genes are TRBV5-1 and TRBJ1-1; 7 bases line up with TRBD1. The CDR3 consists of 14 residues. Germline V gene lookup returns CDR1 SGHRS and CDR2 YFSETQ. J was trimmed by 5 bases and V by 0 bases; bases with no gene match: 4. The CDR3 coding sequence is TGCGCCAGCAGCTTGGAGGGGGCGTTGACTGAAGCTTTCTTT. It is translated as CASSLEGALTEAFF.

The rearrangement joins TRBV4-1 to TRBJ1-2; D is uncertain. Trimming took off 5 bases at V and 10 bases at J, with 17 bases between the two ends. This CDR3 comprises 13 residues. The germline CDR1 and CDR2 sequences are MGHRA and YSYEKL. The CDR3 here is CASSSSSGVDYTF. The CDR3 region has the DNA TGCGCCAGCAGCTCATCCTCCGGGGTCGACTACACCTTC.

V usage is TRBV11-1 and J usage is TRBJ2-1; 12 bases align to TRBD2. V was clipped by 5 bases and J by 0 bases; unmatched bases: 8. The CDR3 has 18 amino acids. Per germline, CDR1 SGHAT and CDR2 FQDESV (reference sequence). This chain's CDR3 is CASSPRTSGVSSYNEQFF. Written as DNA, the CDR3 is TGTGCCAGCAGCCCACGGACTAGCGGGGTCAGCTCCTACAATGAGCAGTTCTTC.

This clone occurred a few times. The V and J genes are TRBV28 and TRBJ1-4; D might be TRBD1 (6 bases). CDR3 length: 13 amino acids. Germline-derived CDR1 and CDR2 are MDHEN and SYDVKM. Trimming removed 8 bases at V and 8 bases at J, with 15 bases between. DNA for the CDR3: TGTGCCAGCGGGGTACAGGGTCTGGAAAAACTGTTTTTT. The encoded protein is CASGVQGLEKLFF. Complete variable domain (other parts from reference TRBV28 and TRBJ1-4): DVKVTQSSRYLVKRTGEKVFLECVQDMDHENMFWYRQDPGLGLRLIYFSYDVKMKEKGDIPEGYSVSREKKERFSLILESASTNQTSMYLCASGVQGLEKLFFGSGTQLSVL.

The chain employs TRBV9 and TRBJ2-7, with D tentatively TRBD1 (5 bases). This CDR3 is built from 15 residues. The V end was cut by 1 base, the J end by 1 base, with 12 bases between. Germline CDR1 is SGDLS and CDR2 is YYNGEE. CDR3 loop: CASSVSQAVSYEQYF. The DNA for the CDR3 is TGTGCCAGCAGCGTATCACAGGCCGTTTCCTACGAGCAGTACTTC.

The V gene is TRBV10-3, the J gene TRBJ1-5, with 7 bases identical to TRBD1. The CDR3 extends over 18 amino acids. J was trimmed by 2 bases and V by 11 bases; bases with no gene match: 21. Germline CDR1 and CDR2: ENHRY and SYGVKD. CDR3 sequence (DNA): TGTGCCCCCACCTGGAAGGGGCAGGGGGGTGTCGGCAATCAGCCCCAGCATTTT. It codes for CAPTWKGQGGVGNQPQHF.

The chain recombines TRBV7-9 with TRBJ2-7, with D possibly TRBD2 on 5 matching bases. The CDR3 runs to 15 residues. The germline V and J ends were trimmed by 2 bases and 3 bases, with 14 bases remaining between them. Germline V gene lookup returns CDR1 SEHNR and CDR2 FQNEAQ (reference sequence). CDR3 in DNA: TGTGCCAGCAGCTTACGGGGTCAGGCCCACTACGAGCAGTACTTC. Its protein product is CASSLRGQAHYEQYF.

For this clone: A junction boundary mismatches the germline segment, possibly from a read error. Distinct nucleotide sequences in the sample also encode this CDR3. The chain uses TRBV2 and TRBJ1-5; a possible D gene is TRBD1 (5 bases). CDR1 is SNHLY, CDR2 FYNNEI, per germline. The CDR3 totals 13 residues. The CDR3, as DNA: TGTGCCAGCGTAGACAGCCCCAATCAGCCTCAGCATTTT. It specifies CASVDSPNQPQHF.

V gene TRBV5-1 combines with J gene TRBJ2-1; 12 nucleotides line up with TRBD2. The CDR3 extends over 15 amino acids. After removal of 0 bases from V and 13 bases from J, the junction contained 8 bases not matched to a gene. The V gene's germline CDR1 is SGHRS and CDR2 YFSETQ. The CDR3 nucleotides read TGCGCCAGCAGCTTGGATACTAGCGGGGGGTCGCGCCAGTTCTTC. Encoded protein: CASSLDTSGGSRQFF.

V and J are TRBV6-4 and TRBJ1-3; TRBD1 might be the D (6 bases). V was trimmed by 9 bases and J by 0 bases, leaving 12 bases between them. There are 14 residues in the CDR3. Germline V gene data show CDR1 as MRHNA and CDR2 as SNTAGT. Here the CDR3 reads CASPPGVSGNTIYF. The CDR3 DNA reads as TGTGCCAGTCCCCCAGGGGTCTCTGGAAACACCATATATTTT.

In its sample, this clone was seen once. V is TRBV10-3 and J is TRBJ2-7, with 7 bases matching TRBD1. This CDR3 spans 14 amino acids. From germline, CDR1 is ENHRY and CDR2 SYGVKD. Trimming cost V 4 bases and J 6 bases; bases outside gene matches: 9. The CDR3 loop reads CAISGGQALSEQYF. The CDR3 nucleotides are TGTGCCATCAGTGGCGGACAGGCATTAAGCGAGCAGTACTTC.

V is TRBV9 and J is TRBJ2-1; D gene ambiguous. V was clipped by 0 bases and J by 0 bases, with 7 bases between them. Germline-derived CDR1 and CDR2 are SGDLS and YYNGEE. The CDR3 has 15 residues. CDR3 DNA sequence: TGTGCCAGCAGCGTAGTCGGTGGCTCCTACAATGAGCAGTTCTTC. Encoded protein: CASSVVGGSYNEQFF.

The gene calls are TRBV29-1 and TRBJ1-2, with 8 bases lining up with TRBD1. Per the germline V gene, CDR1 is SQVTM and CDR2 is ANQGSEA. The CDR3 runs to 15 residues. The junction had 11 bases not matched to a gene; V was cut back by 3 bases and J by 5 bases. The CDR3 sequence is CSVEGRQGNEYGYTF. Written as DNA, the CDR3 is TGCAGCGTTGAGGGAAGACAGGGGAATGAGTATGGCTACACCTTC.

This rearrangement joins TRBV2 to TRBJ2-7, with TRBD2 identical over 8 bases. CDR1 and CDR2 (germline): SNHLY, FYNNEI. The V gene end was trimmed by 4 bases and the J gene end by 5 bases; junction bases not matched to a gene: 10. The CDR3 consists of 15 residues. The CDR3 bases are TGTGCCAGCAGTGTTGGCGGGGGGATCGACGACGAGCAGTACTTC. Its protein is CASSVGGGIDDEQYF.

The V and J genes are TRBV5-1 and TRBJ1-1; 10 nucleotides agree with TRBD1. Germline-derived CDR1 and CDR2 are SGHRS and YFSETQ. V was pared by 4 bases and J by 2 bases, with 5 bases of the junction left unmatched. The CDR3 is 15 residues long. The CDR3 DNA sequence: TGCGCCAGCAGCCCGACAGGGGGCGGAAACACTGAAGCTTTCTTT. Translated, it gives CASSPTGGGNTEAFF.

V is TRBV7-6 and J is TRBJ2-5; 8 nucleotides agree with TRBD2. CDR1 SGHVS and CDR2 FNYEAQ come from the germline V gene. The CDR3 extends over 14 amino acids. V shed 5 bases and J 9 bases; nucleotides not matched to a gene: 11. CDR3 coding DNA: TGTGCCAGCAGCCTTCAGGAAGCGGGGGAGGCCCAGTACTTC. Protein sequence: CASSLQEAGEAQYF.

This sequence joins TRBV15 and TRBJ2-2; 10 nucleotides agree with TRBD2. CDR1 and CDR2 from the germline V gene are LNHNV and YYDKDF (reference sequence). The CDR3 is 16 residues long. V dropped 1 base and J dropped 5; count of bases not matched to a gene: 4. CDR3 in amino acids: CATSRGGSGGTGELFF. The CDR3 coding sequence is TGTGCCACCAGCAGAGGAGGTAGCGGGGGGACCGGGGAGCTGTTTTTT.